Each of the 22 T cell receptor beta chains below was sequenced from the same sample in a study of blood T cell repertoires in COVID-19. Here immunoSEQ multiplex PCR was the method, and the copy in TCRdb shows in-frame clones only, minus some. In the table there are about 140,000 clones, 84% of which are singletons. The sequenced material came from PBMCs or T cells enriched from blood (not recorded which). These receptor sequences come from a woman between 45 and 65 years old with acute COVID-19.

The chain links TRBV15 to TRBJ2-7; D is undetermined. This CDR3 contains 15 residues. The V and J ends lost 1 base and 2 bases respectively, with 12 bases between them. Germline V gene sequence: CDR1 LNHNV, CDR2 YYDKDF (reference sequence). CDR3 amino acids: CATSRGNKPAYEQYF. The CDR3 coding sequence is TGTGCCACCAGCAGAGGTAACAAACCCGCCTACGAGCAGTACTTC. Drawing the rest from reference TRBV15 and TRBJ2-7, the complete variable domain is DAMVIQNPRYQVTQFGKPVTLSCSQTLNHNVMYWYQQKSSQAPKLLFHYYDKDFNNEADTPDNFQSRRPNTSFCFLDIRSPGLGDTAMYLCATSRGNKPAYEQYFGPGTRLTVT.

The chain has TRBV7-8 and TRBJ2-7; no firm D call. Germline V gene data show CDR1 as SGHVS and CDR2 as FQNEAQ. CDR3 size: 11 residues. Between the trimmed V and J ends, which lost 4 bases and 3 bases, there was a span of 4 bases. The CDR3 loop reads CASSSHYEQYF. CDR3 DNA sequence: TGTGCCAGCAGCTCCCACTACGAGCAGTACTTC.

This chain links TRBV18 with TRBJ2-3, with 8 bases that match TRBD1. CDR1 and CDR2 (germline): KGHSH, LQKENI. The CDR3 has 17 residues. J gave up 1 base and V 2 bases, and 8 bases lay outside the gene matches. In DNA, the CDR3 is TGTGCCAGCTCACCATCCATCCTGACAGGGGGCACAGATACGCAGTATTTT. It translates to CASSPSILTGGTDTQYF.

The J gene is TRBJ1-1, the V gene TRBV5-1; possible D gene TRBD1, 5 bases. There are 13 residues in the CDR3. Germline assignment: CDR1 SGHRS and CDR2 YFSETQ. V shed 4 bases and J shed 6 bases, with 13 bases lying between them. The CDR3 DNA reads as TGCGCCAGCAGCCTGACGGGGGAGGCTGAAGCTTTCTTT. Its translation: CASSLTGEAEAFF.

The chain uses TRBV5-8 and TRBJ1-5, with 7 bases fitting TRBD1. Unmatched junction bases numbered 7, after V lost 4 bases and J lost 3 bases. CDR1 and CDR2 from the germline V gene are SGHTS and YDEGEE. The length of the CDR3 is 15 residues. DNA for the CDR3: TGTGCCAGCAGCGCCTCGGGACAGCTCAATCAGCCCCAGCATTTT. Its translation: CASSASGQLNQPQHF.

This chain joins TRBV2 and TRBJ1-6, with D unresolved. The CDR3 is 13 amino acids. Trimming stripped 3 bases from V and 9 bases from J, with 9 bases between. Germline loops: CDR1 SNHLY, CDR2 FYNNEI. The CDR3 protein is CASSEVGSSPLHF. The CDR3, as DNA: TGTGCCAGCAGTGAGGTGGGGAGTTCACCCCTCCACTTT.

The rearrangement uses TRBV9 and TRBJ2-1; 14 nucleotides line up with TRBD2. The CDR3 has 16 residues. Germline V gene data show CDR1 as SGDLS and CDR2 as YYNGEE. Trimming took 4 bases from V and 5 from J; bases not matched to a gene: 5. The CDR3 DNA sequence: TGTGCCAGCAGCCCAGGGACTAGCGGGAGAGACAATGAGCAGTTCTTC. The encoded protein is CASSPGTSGRDNEQFF. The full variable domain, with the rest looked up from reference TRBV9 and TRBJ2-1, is DSGVTQTPKHLITATGQRVTLRCSPRSGDLSVYWYQQSLDQGLQFLIQYYNGEERAKGNILERFSAQQFPDLHSELNLSSLELGDSALYFCASSPGTSGRDNEQFFGPGTRLTVL.

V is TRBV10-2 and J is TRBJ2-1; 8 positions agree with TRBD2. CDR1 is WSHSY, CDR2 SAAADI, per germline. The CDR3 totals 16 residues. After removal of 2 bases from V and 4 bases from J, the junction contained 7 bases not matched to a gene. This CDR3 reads CASSEPLAGWYNEQFF. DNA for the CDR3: TGCGCCAGCAGTGAGCCCCTAGCGGGTTGGTACAATGAGCAGTTCTTC.

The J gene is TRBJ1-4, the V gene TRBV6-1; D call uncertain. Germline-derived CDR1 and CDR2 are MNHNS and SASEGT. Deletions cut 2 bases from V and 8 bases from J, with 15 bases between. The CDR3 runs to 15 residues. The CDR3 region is CASSEPRRTSEKLFF. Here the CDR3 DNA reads TGTGCCAGCAGTGAACCCAGACGGACTTCCGAAAAACTGTTTTTT.

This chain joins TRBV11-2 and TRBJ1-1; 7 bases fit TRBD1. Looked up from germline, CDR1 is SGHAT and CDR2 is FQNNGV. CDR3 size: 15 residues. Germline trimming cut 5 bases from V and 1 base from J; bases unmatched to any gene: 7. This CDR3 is CASSPAGQRNTEAFF. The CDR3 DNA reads TGTGCCAGCAGCCCGGCGGGACAGAGGAACACTGAAGCTTTCTTT. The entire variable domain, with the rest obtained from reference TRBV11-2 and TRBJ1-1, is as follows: EAGVAQSPRYKIIEKRQSVAFWCNPISGHATLYWYQQILGQGPKLLIQFQNNGVVDDSQLPKDRFSAERLKGVDSTLKIQPAKLEDSAVYLCASSPAGQRNTEAFFGQGTRLTVV.

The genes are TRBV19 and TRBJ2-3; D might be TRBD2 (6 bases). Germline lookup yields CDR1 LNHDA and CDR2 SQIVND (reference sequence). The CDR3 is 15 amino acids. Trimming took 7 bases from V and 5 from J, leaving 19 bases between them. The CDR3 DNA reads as TGTGCCAGTACTGTAGGGTCTGCGGGACGAGATACGCAGTATTTT. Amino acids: CASTVGSAGRDTQYF.

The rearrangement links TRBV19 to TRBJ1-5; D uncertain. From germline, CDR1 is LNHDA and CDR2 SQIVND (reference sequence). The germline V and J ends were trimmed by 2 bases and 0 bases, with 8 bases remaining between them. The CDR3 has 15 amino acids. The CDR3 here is CASSILLPSNQPQHF. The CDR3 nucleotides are TGTGCCAGTAGTATACTCCTTCCTAGCAATCAGCCCCAGCATTTT.

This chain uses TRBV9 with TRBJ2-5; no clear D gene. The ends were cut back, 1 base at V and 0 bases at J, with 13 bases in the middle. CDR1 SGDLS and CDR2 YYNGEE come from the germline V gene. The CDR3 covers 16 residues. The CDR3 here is CASSVLSSGYQETQYF. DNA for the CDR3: TGTGCCAGCAGCGTATTATCCTCCGGTTACCAAGAGACCCAGTACTTC.

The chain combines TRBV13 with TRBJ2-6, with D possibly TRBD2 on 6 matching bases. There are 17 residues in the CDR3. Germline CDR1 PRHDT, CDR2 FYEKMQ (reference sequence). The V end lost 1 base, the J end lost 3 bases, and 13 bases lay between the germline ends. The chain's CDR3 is CASSLEMRRVGANVLTF. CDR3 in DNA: TGTGCCAGCAGCTTAGAAATGAGGAGGGTTGGGGCCAACGTCCTGACTTTC. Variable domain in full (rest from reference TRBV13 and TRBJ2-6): AAGVIQSPRHLIKEKRETATLKCYPIPRHDTVYWYQQGPGQDPQFLISFYEKMQSDKGSIPDRFSAQQFSDYHSELNMSSLELGDSALYFCASSLEMRRVGANVLTFGAGSRLTVL.

The CDR3 DNA reads TGTGCCAGCAGCCGTGGACAGGGTAGGGGAAACACCATATATTTT. Translation gives CASSRGQGRGNTIYF. This chain connects TRBV2 to TRBJ1-3, with 8 positions matching TRBD1. Trimming removed 6 bases from V and 4 bases from J; junction bases left unmatched: 8. The CDR3 extends over 15 amino acids. In germline, CDR1 is SNHLY, CDR2 FYNNEI.

This CDR3 reads CASNFFNTIYF. In DNA form, the CDR3 reads TGTGCCAGCAACTTTTTTAACACCATATATTTT. The rearrangement uses TRBV6-5 and TRBJ1-3; D ambiguous. Looked up from germline, CDR1 is MNHEY and CDR2 is SVGAGI. V was pared by 7 bases and J by 7 bases, with 8 bases between. This CDR3 has 11 amino acids.

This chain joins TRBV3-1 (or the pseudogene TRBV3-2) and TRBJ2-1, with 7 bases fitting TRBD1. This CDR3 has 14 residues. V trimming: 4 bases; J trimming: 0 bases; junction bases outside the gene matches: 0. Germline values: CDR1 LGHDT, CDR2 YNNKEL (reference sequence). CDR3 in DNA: TGTGCCAGCAGCCGGGACAGCTCCTACAATGAGCAGTTCTTC. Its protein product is CASSRDSSYNEQFF.

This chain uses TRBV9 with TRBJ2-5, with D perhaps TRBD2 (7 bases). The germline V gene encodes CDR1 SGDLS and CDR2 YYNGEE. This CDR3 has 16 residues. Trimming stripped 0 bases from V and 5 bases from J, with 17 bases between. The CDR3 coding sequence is TGTGCCAGCAGCGTAGAGGTTGGGGGGGCGTGGGAGACCCAGTACTTC. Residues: CASSVEVGGAWETQYF.

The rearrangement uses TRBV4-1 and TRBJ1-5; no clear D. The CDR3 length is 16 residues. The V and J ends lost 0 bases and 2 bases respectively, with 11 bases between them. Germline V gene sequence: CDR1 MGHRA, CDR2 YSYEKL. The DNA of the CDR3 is TGCGCCAGCAGCCAAGATCGAGCGTATGGCAATCAGCCCCAGCATTTT. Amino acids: CASSQDRAYGNQPQHF.

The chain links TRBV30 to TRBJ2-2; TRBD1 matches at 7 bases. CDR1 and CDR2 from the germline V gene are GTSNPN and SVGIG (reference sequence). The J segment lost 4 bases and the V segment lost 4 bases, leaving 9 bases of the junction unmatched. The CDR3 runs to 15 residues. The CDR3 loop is CAWMQGVFATGELFF. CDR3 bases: TGTGCCTGGATGCAGGGGGTCTTCGCCACCGGGGAGCTGTTTTTT.

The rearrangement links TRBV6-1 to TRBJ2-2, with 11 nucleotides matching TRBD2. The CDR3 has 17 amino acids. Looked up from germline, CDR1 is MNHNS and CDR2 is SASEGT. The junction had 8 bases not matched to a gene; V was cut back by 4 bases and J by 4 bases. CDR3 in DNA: TGTGCCAGCAGTGTAGCGGGAGGGCGACGTGGCACCGGGGAGCTGTTTTTT. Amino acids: CASSVAGGRRGTGELFF.

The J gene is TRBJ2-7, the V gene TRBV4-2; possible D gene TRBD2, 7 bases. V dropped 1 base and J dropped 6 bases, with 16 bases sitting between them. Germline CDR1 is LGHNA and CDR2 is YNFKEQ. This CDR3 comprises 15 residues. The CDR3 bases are TGTGCCAGCAGCCAAGTTGGGGGGGCCAGTCCCGAGCAGTACTTC. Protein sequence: CASSQVGGASPEQYF.